This T cell receptor (beta chain) came from a study of CD8 T cells in ankylosing spondylitis. Overall study results and limits: Made up of eight highly homologous variants, a TCR beta motif appeared characteristic of ankylosing spondylitis blood.

Molecular-barcoded quantitative 5'-RACE produced these TCR beta libraries. Using its own MiXCR run on the 5' RACE reads, TCRdb lists one record per CDR3 protein. The sample consists of about 170,000 distinct CDR3 sequences, approximately 20% of them appearing once. Trimming removed 0 bases from V and 5 bases from J, with 10 bases in between. Germline loops: CDR1 ENHRY, CDR2 SYGVKD. This CDR3 has 14 amino acids. This clonotype was detected many times. As yet, its antigen is unknown. The chain links TRBV10-3 to TRBJ2-5; D is undetermined. This TCR came from a male donor with ankylosing spondylitis or in good health (not recorded which). The sequenced material came from blood, either unsorted or a sorted T cell fraction (not recorded which). The CDR3 DNA reads as TGTGCCATCAGTGAGTCGGGCCCATCGGAGACCCAGTACTTC. As protein: CAISESGPSETQYF.